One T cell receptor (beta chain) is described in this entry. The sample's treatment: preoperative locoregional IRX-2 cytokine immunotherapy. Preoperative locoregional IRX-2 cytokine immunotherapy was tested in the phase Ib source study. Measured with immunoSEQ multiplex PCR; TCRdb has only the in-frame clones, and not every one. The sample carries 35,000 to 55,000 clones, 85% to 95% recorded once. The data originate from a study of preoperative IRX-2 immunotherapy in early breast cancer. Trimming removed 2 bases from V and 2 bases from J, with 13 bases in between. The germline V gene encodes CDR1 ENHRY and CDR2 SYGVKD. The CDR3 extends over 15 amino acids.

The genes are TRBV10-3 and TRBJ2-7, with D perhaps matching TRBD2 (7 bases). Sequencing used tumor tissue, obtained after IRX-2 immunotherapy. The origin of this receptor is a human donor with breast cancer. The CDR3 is CAISETRGATYEQYF. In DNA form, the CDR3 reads TGTGCCATCAGTGAGACCCGGGGGGCGACCTACGAGCAGTACTTC.